Detailed here is one TCR beta chain. These data belong to a study of control samples from healthy donors and cancer patients. Only in-frame clones appear in the TCRdb table, and some are missing; sequencing was by immunoSEQ multiplex PCR. Found here are 95,000 to 100,000 clones, around 89% of them singletons; the top ten hold approximately 7.8%. Germline V gene data show CDR1 as KGHSH and CDR2 as LQKENI. The CDR3 has 17 amino acids. V was clipped by 3 bases and J by 6 bases, with 23 bases between them. The chain has TRBV18 and TRBJ1-2; D remains unclear. This TCR came from a man between 25 and 39 years old in good health. Sequenced input: blood. CDR3 sequence (DNA): TGTGCCAGCTCACCCTCTAGAGCAGATGTCGGCCACGATGGCTACACCTTC. This gives the protein CASSPSRADVGHDGYTF.